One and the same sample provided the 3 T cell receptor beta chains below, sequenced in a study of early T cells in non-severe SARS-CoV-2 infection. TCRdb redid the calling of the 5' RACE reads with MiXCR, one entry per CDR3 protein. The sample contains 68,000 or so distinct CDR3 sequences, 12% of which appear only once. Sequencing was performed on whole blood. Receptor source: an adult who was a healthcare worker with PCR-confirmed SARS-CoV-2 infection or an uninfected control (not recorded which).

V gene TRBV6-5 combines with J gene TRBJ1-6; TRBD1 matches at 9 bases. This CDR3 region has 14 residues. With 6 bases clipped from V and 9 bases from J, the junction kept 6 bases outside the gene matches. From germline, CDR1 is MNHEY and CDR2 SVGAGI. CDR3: CASRLGQGFSPLHF. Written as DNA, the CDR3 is TGTGCCAGCAGACTGGGACAGGGTTTTTCACCCCTCCACTTT.

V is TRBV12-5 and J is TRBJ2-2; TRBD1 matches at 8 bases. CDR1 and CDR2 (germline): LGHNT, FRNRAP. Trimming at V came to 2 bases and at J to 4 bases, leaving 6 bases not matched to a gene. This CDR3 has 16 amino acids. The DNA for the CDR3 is TGTGCTAGTGGTTTGAGGTGGACAGGGCCCACCGGGGAGCTGTTTTTT. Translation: CASGLRWTGPTGELFF. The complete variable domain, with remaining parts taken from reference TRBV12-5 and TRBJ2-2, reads DARVTQTPRHKVTEMGQEVTMRCQPILGHNTVFWYRQTMMQGLELLAYFRNRAPLDDSGMPKDRFSAEMPDATLATLKIQPSEPRDSAVYFCASGLRWTGPTGELFFGEGSRLTVL.

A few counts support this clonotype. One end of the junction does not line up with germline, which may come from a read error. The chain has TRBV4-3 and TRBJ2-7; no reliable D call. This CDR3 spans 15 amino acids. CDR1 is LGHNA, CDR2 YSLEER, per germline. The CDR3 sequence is CAGSQDPTPHYEQYF. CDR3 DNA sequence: TGCGCCGGCAGCCAAGATCCGACGCCCCACTACGAGCAGTACTTC.